These 13 T cell receptor beta chains originate from one sample sequenced in a study of graft-versus-host responses after intestinal transplantation. No antigen is known for these receptors. Produced via immunoSEQ multiplex PCR; TCRdb's table is partial and in-frame only. The sample consists of about 90,000 clones, over 85% of them appearing once. The material sequenced was unstimulated CD8+ T cells sorted from spleen or lymph node cells, taken before transplant. The receptors here all came from a human donor who was the organ donor for an intestinal transplant.

This chain uses TRBV20-1 with TRBJ1-1; 7 bases line up with TRBD1. The V and J ends lost 5 bases and 6 bases, in that order; junction bases with no gene match: 3. Germline V gene lookup returns CDR1 DFQATT and CDR2 SNEGSKA (reference sequence). This CDR3 is 11 amino acids long. CDR3 region: CSAHRGSEAFF. The CDR3 DNA sequence: TGCAGTGCTCACAGGGGCTCTGAAGCTTTCTTT.

This sequence joins TRBV6-5 and TRBJ2-1; weak D call: TRBD2 (7 bases). V was pared by 2 bases and J by 6 bases, with 17 bases between. The CDR3 runs 16 residues. Germline lookup yields CDR1 MNHEY and CDR2 SVGAGI. CDR3 DNA sequence: TGTGCCAGCAGTTACGTGGGCGGGGGCCCAGCCAATGAGCAGTTCTTC. It translates to CASSYVGGGPANEQFF.

The chain joins TRBV6-5 to TRBJ2-1; D not resolved. Germline CDR1 is MNHEY and CDR2 is SVGAGI. Trimming took 7 bases from V and 5 from J, leaving 18 bases between them. The CDR3 consists of 15 residues. CDR3 region: CASNPSPSSDNEQFF. CDR3 coding DNA: TGTGCCAGCAACCCCTCCCCGAGCAGCGACAATGAGCAGTTCTTC.

This chain joins TRBV9 and TRBJ2-1; 9 bases fit TRBD2. CDR1 is SGDLS, CDR2 YYNGEE, per germline. Trimming cost V 2 bases and J 0 bases; bases outside gene matches: 6. This CDR3 has 17 residues. The CDR3 is CASSVAGGFSSYNEQFF. The CDR3, as DNA: TGTGCCAGCAGCGTGGCGGGGGGGTTCAGCTCCTACAATGAGCAGTTCTTC.

The rearrangement links TRBV19 to TRBJ2-7, with D possibly being TRBD1 (5 bases). The V end was cut by 5 bases, the J end by 0 bases, with 8 bases between. From germline, CDR1 is LNHDA and CDR2 SQIVND (reference sequence). The CDR3 is 13 residues long. Written as DNA, the CDR3 is TGTGCCAGTAGTGTGACAGCCTCCTACGAGCAGTACTTC. Translation: CASSVTASYEQYF.

The chain employs TRBV5-4 and TRBJ2-1, with 13 bases that match TRBD2. Unmatched junction bases numbered 7, after V lost 0 bases and J lost 7 bases. The CDR3 is 17 amino acids. Looked up from germline, CDR1 is SGHNT and CDR2 is YYREEE (reference sequence). The CDR3 DNA is TGTGCCAGCAGCTTGGCGTATCGGACTAGCGGGGGAAATGAGCAGTTCTTC. Translating it yields CASSLAYRTSGGNEQFF.

The CDR3 sequence is CASSDGTNAGYTF. The DNA of the CDR3 is TGTGCCAGCAGTGACGGGACAAATGCCGGCTACACCTTC. The V call is TRBV2, the J call TRBJ1-2, with D perhaps matching TRBD1 (6 bases). V gave up 3 bases and J gave up 8 bases, with 13 bases separating them. This CDR3 is 13 amino acids long. The germline CDR1 and CDR2 sequences are SNHLY and FYNNEI.

In nucleotides, the CDR3 is TGTGCCAGCAGCTTCCTCCCGGGTCTACTAATAGCAGTCCGCCAAACAGATACGCAGTATTTT. As protein: CASSFLPGLLIAVRQTDTQYF. The chain joins TRBV7-8 to TRBJ2-3; D not resolved. The CDR3 contains 21 residues. Trimming left V 3 bases short and J 3 bases short, with 31 bases between. The germline V gene encodes CDR1 SGHVS and CDR2 FQNEAQ.

The rearrangement links TRBV6-5 to TRBJ2-3; tentative D call: TRBD2 (5 bases). The length of the CDR3 is 14 residues. Germline V CDR1 and CDR2: MNHEY, SVGAGI. V dropped 6 bases and J dropped 0 bases, with 10 bases sitting between them. CDR3 bases: TGTGCCAGCAGCAACGGGGTTAGCACAGATACGCAGTATTTT. Protein sequence: CASSNGVSTDTQYF.

This chain connects TRBV7-9 to TRBJ2-7; TRBD1 matches at 9 bases. Germline V gives CDR1 SEHNR, CDR2 FQNEAQ (reference sequence). J lost 5 bases, V lost 6 bases, and 8 bases had no gene match. This CDR3 is built from 14 residues. CDR3 nucleotides: TGTGCCAGCAGGCCAAGGGACAGGGTCCACGAGCAGTACTTC. Protein: CASRPRDRVHEQYF.

The V gene is TRBV29-1, the J gene TRBJ1-1; D is possibly TRBD1 (6 bases). Trimming left V 6 bases short and J 4 bases short, with 15 bases between. Germline V gene sequence: CDR1 SQVTM, CDR2 ANQGSEA. The CDR3 runs to 13 residues. CDR3 sequence: CSVRTDPITEAFF. The CDR3 DNA reads TGCAGCGTAAGGACAGACCCGATCACTGAAGCTTTCTTT. The full variable domain, its missing parts supplied by reference TRBV29-1 and TRBJ1-1, is SAVISQKPSRDICQRGTSLTIQCQVDSQVTMMFWYRQQPGQSLTLIATANQGSEATYESGFVIDKFPISRPNLTFSTLTVSNMSPEDSSIYLCSVRTDPITEAFFGQGTRLTVV.

The chain uses TRBV27 and TRBJ2-7; D remains ambiguous. V gave up 3 bases and J gave up 4 bases, with 10 bases separating them. The CDR3 sequence is 13 residues long. Per germline, CDR1 MNHEY and CDR2 SMNVEV (reference sequence). Written as DNA, the CDR3 is TGTGCCAGCAGTTTGTTGGGCCGGTACGAGCAGTACTTC. Residues: CASSLLGRYEQYF.

J is TRBJ2-5 and V is TRBV4-3; 7 bases agree with TRBD1. The DNA end is a closer match to TRBJ2-7, so the J assignment may be wrong. CDR3 size: 15 residues. Germline CDR1 and CDR2: LGHNA and YSLEER. CDR3 coding DNA: TGCGCCAGCAGCCAAGATTACAGGGGCTCATACGAGCAGTACTTC. It yields the protein CASSQDYRGSYEQYF.